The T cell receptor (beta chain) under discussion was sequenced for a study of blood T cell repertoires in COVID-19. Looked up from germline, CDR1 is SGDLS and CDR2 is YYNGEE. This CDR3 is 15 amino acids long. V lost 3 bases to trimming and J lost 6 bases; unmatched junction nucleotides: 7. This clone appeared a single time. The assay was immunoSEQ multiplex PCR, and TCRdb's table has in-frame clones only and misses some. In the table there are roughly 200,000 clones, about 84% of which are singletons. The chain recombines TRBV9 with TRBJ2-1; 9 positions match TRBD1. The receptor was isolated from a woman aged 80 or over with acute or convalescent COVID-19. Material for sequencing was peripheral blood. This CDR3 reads CASSADRGLANEQFF. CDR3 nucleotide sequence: TGTGCCAGCAGCGCGGACAGGGGACTGGCCAATGAGCAGTTCTTC.